A single sample gave rise to the 13 T cell receptor beta chains below, sequenced in a study of T cells and Merkel cell carcinoma outcomes. Sequencing used immunoSEQ multiplex PCR; TCRdb keeps in-frame clones, though not all of them. The sample includes 15,000 to 25,000 clones, about 80% of them seen just once. The material sequenced was tumor tissue from Merkel cell carcinoma. These TCRs come from a human donor with Merkel cell carcinoma.

This clone is medium-sized. V usage is TRBV4-1 and J usage is TRBJ2-1, with 11 positions matching TRBD2. V was clipped by 2 bases and J by 12 bases; unmatched bases: 15. The CDR3 has 17 amino acids. The V gene's germline CDR1 is MGHRA and CDR2 YSYEKL. The CDR3 nucleotides are TGCGCCAGCAGCCAATTACTAGCGGGGGACATCGGCGGGAGGCAGTTCTTC. This encodes CASSQLLAGDIGGRQFF.

This clone was observed a handful of times. The CDR3 DNA sequence: TGCGCCAGCAGCCAGGTTGCAACGGGGTCGGATCAGCCCCAGCATTTT. Translating gives CASSQVATGSDQPQHF. The V gene is TRBV4-1, the J gene TRBJ1-5; D is ambiguous. CDR1 is MGHRA and CDR2 is YSYEKL in the germline V gene. The CDR3 is 16 amino acids. V was pared by 3 bases and J by 5 bases, with 17 bases between.

This chain links TRBV5-1 with TRBJ1-2; TRBD1 might be the D (6 bases). The CDR3 totals 14 residues. The germline V gene has CDR1 SGHRS and CDR2 YFSETQ. V lost 0 bases to trimming and J lost 7 bases, with 13 bases between them. The CDR3 DNA sequence: TGCGCCAGCAGCTTGGCCCAGGGGCGTCCTGGCTACACCTTC. As protein: CASSLAQGRPGYTF.

The chain combines TRBV7-2 with TRBJ1-1; TRBD1 might be the D (5 bases). Trimming shortened V by 3 bases and J by 4 bases, and 9 bases separated the two germline ends. Per the germline V gene, CDR1 is SGHTA and CDR2 is FQGNSA. This CDR3 has 13 residues. In DNA, the CDR3 is TGTGCCAGCAGCTTTCAGGGCGCCACTGAAGCTTTCTTT. Translating it yields CASSFQGATEAFF.

This rearrangement joins TRBV5-4 to TRBJ2-7; D unclear. Trimming cost V 3 bases and J 0 bases, with 4 bases left between them. Germline loops: CDR1 SGHNT, CDR2 YYREEE (reference sequence). The CDR3 is 12 residues long. Here the CDR3 DNA reads TGTGCCAGCAGCTCCCCCTCCTACGAGCAGTACTTC. Its protein product is CASSSPSYEQYF.

The rearrangement uses TRBV4-1 and TRBJ1-2, with D perhaps matching TRBD1 (6 bases). With 3 bases removed from V and 8 bases from J, the gap between germline ends came to 16 bases. Germline CDR1 reads MGHRA; CDR2 reads YSYEKL. CDR3 length: 14 residues. The chain's CDR3 is CASSQAGTQEGYTF. CDR3 coding DNA: TGCGCCAGCAGCCAGGCCGGGACACAGGAAGGCTACACCTTC.

This clone showed up just a few times. The chain links TRBV5-4 to TRBJ1-1, with TRBD1 as a possible D gene (6 bases). CDR1 and CDR2 (germline): SGHNT, YYREEE (reference sequence). The CDR3 loop spans 14 amino acids. Deletions cut 4 bases from V and 1 base from J, with 11 bases between. Here the CDR3 DNA reads TGTGCCAGCAGCCTCCAGGGGACGAACACTGAAGCTTTCTTT. It specifies CASSLQGTNTEAFF.

The chain couples TRBV5-1 to TRBJ2-5; 10 positions agree with TRBD2. Trimming at V came to 4 bases and at J to 8 bases, leaving 11 bases not matched to a gene. CDR1 SGHRS and CDR2 YFSETQ come from the germline V gene. CDR3 length: 15 amino acids. The CDR3 DNA sequence: TGCGCCAGCAGCGGCCTACTAGCGGGGTACAGTACCCAGTACTTC. It specifies CASSGLLAGYSTQYF.

The chain combines TRBV4-2 with TRBJ2-1; 11 bases line up with TRBD2. From germline, CDR1 is LGHNA and CDR2 YNFKEQ. The junction had 11 bases not matched to a gene; V was cut back by 4 bases and J by 6 bases. This CDR3 region has 17 residues. CDR3 DNA: TGTGCCAGCAGCCGGGTATCACTAGCGGGAGTCGGCAATGAGCAGTTCTTC. It translates to CASSRVSLAGVGNEQFF.

The chain employs TRBV7-8 and TRBJ2-5, with D uncertain. Trimming left V 3 bases short and J 5 bases short, with 10 bases between. This CDR3 region has 13 residues. The germline V gene encodes CDR1 SGHVS and CDR2 FQNEAQ. The CDR3 here is CASSFGPGETQYF. The CDR3 DNA sequence: TGTGCCAGCAGCTTCGGTCCCGGGGAGACCCAGTACTTC.

This sequence joins TRBV4-1 and TRBJ2-2; D is unclear. The germline V and J ends were trimmed by 3 bases and 6 bases, with 14 bases remaining between them. The V gene's germline CDR1 is MGHRA and CDR2 YSYEKL. This CDR3 contains 15 residues. The CDR3 DNA is TGCGCCAGCAGCCAGAAGTCAGTCAGTGCCGGGGAGCTGTTTTTT. Protein sequence: CASSQKSVSAGELFF.

The chain recombines TRBV4-1 with TRBJ1-1, with D tentatively TRBD1 (6 bases). The germline V and J ends were trimmed by 1 base and 3 bases, with 33 bases remaining between them. CDR1 is MGHRA, CDR2 YSYEKL, per germline. This CDR3 is 22 amino acids long. The CDR3 is CASSQVHGPSGRGGPGDTEAFF. DNA for the CDR3: TGCGCCAGCAGCCAAGTCCACGGGCCTTCGGGACGAGGGGGACCAGGGGACACTGAAGCTTTCTTT.

The V call is TRBV7-9, the J call TRBJ2-2, with D perhaps matching TRBD1 or TRBD2 (5 bases each). The CDR3 length is 16 residues. Deletions cut 7 bases from V and 5 bases from J, with 20 bases between. Germline-derived CDR1 and CDR2 are SEHNR and FQNEAQ (reference sequence). The CDR3 is CASTQGAGTGTGELFF. CDR3 in DNA: TGTGCCAGCACCCAGGGAGCAGGCACGGGTACCGGGGAGCTGTTTTTT.